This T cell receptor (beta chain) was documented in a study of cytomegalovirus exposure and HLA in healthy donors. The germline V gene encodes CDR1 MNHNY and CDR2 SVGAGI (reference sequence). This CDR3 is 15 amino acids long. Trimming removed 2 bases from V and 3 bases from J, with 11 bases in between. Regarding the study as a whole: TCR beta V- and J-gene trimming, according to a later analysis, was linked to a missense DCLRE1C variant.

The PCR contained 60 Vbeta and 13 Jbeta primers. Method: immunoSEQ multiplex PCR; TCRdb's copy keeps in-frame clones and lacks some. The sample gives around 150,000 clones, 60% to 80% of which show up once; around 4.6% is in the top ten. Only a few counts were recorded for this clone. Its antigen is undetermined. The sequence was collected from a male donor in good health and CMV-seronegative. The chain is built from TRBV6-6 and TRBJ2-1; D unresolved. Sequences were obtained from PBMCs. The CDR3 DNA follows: TGTGCCAGCAGTTACGGGCTTTCAGTCTACAATGAGCAGTTCTTC. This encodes CASSYGLSVYNEQFF.